The source of this T cell receptor (beta chain) is a study of early T cells in non-severe SARS-CoV-2 infection. Across the whole study: The sequenced material was bulk RNA from unsorted whole blood, and its chains were unpaired.

In TCRdb, the 5' RACE reads were re-called with MiXCR into one record per CDR3 protein. The sample lists tens of thousands of distinct CDR3 sequences; 13% were seen once. The germline CDR1 and CDR2 sequences are MNHEY and SVGEGT. This CDR3 spans 13 amino acids. Trimming pared 8 bases from V and 1 base from J, leaving 9 bases between. This TCR was sampled from an adult who was a healthcare worker with PCR-confirmed SARS-CoV-2 infection or an uninfected control (not recorded which). Sequencing was done on a sample of whole blood. J is TRBJ2-1 and V is TRBV6-2 or TRBV6-3; D is undetermined. The CDR3 loop is CASAALSYNEQFF. The CDR3 DNA is TGTGCCAGCGCCGCTCTTTCCTACAATGAGCAGTTCTTC.